The 7 T cell receptor beta chains in this list originate from one sample, sequenced in a study of OX40 agonist ivuxolimab in advanced cancers. Measured with immunoSEQ multiplex PCR; TCRdb has only the in-frame clones, and not every one. The sample lists 75,000 to 95,000 clones; 70% to 85% were seen once. The sample in question was CD4+ or CD8+ T cells sorted from blood, obtained in a trial of the OX40 agonist ivuxolimab. The receptors were sampled from an adult with an advanced solid tumor such as melanoma, head and neck, liver or kidney cancer.

The table lists this clone with a few counts. The V and J genes are TRBV11-1 and TRBJ2-5; 7 bases are shared with TRBD1. Losses at the gene ends were 1 base for V and 1 base for J; bases not matched to a gene: 6. Germline lookup yields CDR1 SGHAT and CDR2 FQDESV (reference sequence). CDR3 size: 16 residues. CDR3 residues: CASSLGDRVTQETQYF. Written as DNA, the CDR3 is TGTGCCAGCAGCTTAGGGGACAGAGTTACCCAAGAGACCCAGTACTTC.

V is TRBV6-5 and J is TRBJ1-1; D not certain. Germline values: CDR1 MNHEY, CDR2 SVGAGI. Trimming shortened V by 4 bases and J by 1 base, and 13 bases separated the two germline ends. This CDR3 is built from 15 residues. The CDR3 region is CASSFFITRNTEAFF. The DNA of the CDR3 is TGTGCCAGCAGTTTCTTCATAACACGGAACACTGAAGCTTTCTTT.

The chain links TRBV11-3 to TRBJ2-3; 8 bases agree with TRBD2. Trimming removed 0 bases from V and 2 bases from J; junction bases left unmatched: 7. The CDR3 runs to 17 residues. CDR1 is SGHNT and CDR2 is YENEEA in the germline V gene. The DNA for the CDR3 is TGTGCCAGCAGCTTAGAAACTAGCGGAGGGTACACAGATACGCAGTATTTT. Its translation is CASSLETSGGYTDTQYF.

This clone was seen a few times. The chain links TRBV6-6 to TRBJ1-5; TRBD1 matches 8 bases. The CDR3 totals 14 residues. Losses at the gene ends were 8 bases for V and 3 bases for J; bases not matched to a gene: 6. Germline CDR1 and CDR2: MNHNY and SVGAGI (reference sequence). The CDR3 loop reads CASRRTGTNQPQHF. CDR3 nucleotide sequence: TGTGCCAGCCGCCGGACAGGGACCAATCAGCCCCAGCATTTT.

The J gene is TRBJ2-2, the V gene TRBV4-3; tentatively, D is TRBD1 or TRBD2 (5 bases each). The germline V and J ends were trimmed by 0 bases and 5 bases, with 13 bases remaining between them. Germline V gene lookup returns CDR1 LGHNA and CDR2 YSLEER. The CDR3 has 16 amino acids. CDR3 region: CASSQEGVPGTGELFF. DNA for the CDR3: TGCGCCAGCAGCCAAGAGGGGGTCCCCGGTACCGGGGAGCTGTTTTTT.

The table lists this clone with a few counts. CDR3 sequence (DNA): TGTGCCAGCAGTCGACAGGCCTATGGCTACACCTTC. Amino acid sequence: CASSRQAYGYTF. The V call is TRBV6-1, the J call TRBJ1-2, with D perhaps matching TRBD1 (6 bases). The CDR3 is 12 amino acids. Germline lookup yields CDR1 MNHNS and CDR2 SASEGT. Trimming left V 5 bases short and J 4 bases short, with 8 bases between.

The chain's CDR3 is CASSSTDQETQYF. The CDR3 bases are TGTGCCAGCAGCTCGACAGACCAAGAGACCCAGTACTTC. This chain joins TRBV28 and TRBJ2-5; a possible D gene is TRBD1 (5 bases). The CDR3 runs 13 residues. The V gene lost 6 bases and the J gene lost 0 bases, with 8 bases spanning the gap. Germline lookup yields CDR1 MDHEN and CDR2 SYDVKM.